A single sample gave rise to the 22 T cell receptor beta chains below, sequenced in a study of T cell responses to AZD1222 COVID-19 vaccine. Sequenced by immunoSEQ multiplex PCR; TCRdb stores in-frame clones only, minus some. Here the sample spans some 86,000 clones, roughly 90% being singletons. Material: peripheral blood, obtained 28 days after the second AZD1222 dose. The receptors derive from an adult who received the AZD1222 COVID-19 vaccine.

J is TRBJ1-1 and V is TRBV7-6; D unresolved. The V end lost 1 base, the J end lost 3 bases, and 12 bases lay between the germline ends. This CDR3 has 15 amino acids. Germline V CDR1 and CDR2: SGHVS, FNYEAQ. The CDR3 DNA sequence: TGTGCCAGCAGCTTAGGCTGGGCACGCCACACTGAAGCTTTCTTT. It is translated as CASSLGWARHTEAFF.

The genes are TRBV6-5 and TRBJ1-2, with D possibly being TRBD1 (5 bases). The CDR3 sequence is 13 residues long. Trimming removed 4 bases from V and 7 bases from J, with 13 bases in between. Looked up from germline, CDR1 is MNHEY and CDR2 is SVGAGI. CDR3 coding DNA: TGTGCCAGCAGTTTTTCAGGGTTCCCTGGCTACACCTTC. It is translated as CASSFSGFPGYTF.

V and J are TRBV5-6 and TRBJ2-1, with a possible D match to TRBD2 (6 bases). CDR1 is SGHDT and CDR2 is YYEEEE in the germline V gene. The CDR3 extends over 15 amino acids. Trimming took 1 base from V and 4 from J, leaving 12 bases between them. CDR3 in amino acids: CASSLTSLDYNEQFF. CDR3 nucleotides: TGTGCCAGCAGCTTGACTAGCCTGGATTACAATGAGCAGTTCTTC.

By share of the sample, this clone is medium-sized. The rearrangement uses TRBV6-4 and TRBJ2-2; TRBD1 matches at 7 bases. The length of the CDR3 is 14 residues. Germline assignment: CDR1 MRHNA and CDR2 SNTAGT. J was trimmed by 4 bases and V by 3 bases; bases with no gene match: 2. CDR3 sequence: CASSEGQTTGELFF. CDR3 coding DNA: TGTGCCAGCAGTGAGGGACAGACCACCGGGGAGCTGTTTTTT.

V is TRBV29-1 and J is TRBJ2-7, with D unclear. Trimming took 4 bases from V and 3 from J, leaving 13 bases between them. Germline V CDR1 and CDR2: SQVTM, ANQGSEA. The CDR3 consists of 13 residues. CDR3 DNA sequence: TGCAGCGTTGGTGATTTGCGCCGCTACGAGCAGTACTTC. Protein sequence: CSVGDLRRYEQYF.

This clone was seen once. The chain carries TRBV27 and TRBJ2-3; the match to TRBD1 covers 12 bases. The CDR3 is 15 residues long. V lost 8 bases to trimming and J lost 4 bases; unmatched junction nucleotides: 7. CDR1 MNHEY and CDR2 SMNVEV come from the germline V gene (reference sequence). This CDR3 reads CASGRDRGRSDTQYF. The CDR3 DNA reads TGTGCCAGCGGACGGGACAGGGGGCGATCAGATACGCAGTATTTT.

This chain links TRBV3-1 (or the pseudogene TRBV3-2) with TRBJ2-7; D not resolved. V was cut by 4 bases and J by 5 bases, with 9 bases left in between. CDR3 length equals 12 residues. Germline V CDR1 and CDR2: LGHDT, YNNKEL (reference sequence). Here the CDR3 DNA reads TGTGCCAGCAGCCCTTTTGGGAACGAGCAGTACTTC. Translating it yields CASSPFGNEQYF.

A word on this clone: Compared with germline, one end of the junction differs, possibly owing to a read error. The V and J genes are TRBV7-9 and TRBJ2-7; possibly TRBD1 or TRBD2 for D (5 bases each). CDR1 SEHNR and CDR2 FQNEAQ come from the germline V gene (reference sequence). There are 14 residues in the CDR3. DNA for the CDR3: TGTGCCAGCAGCCTTACATTTTCGGCCCAGGGAGAAAGCTTC. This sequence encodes CASSLTFSAQGESF.

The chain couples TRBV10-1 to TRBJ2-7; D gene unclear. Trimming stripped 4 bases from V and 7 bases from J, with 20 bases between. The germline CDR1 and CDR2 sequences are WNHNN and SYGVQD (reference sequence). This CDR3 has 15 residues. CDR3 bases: TGCGCCAGCAGTGGTCCAGCCCTGGCGGCTGGGGAGCAGTACTTC. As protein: CASSGPALAAGEQYF.

CDR3 sequence (DNA): TGTGCCAGCAGCGCCAGGTTTAACTATGGCTACACCTTC. Its translation: CASSARFNYGYTF. The chain has TRBV5-4 and TRBJ1-2; D is unresolved. The V and J ends lost 4 bases and 1 base respectively, with 8 bases between them. Germline CDR1 SGHNT, CDR2 YYREEE (reference sequence). The CDR3 consists of 13 residues.

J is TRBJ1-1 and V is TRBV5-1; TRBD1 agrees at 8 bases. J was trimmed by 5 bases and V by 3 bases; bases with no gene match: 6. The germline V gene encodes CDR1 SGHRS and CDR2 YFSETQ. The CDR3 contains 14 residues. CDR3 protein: CASSSTGGWTEAFF. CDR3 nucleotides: TGCGCCAGCAGCTCTACAGGGGGTTGGACTGAAGCTTTCTTT. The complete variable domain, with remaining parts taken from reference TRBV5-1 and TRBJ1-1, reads KAGVTQTPRYLIKTRGQQVTLSCSPISGHRSVSWYQQTPGQGLQFLFEYFSETQRNKGNFPGRFSGRQFSNSRSEMNVSTLELGDSALYLCASSSTGGWTEAFFGQGTRLTVV.

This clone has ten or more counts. The CDR3 coding sequence is TGTGCCAGCAAAGGACTAGCGGGAGCTTCCGAGCAGTACTTC. Translated, it gives CASKGLAGASEQYF. The chain couples TRBV6-5 to TRBJ2-7, with 13 bases matching TRBD2. The CDR3 totals 14 residues. V was pared by 7 bases and J by 6 bases, with 6 bases of the junction left unmatched. Looked up from germline, CDR1 is MNHEY and CDR2 is SVGAGI.

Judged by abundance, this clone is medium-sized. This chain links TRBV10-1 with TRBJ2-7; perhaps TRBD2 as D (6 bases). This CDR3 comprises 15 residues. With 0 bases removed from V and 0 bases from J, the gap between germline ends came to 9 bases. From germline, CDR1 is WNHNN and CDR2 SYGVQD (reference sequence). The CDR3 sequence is CASSESGEASYEQYF. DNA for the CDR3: TGCGCCAGCAGTGAGTCCGGGGAGGCCTCCTACGAGCAGTACTTC.

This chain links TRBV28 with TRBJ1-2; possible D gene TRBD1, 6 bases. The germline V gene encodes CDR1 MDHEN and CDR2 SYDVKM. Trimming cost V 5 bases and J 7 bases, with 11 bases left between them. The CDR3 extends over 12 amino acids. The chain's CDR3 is CASSIQGSGYTF. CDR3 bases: TGTGCCAGCAGTATACAGGGAAGTGGCTACACCTTC.

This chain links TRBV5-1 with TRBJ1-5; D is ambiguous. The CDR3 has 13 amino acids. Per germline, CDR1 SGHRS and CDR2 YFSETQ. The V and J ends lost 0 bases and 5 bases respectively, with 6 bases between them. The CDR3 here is CASSLGADQPQHF. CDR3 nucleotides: TGCGCCAGCAGCTTGGGCGCCGATCAGCCCCAGCATTTT.

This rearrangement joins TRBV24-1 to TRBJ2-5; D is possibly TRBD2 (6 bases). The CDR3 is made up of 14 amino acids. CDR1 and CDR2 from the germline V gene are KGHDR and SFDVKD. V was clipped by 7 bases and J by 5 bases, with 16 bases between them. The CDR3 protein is CATRGLGATETQYF. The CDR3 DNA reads TGTGCCACCAGGGGACTGGGTGCGACGGAGACCCAGTACTTC.

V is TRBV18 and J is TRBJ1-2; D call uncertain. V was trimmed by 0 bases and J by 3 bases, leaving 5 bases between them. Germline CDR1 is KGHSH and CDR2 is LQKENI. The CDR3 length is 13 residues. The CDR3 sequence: CASSPPLYYGYTF. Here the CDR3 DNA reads TGTGCCAGCTCACCACCGTTATACTATGGCTACACCTTC. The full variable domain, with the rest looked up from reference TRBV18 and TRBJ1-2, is NAGVMQNPRHLVRRRGQEARLRCSPMKGHSHVYWYRQLPEEGLKFMVYLQKENIIDESGMPKERFSAEFPKEGPSILRIQQVVRGDSAAYFCASSPPLYYGYTFGSGTRLTVV.

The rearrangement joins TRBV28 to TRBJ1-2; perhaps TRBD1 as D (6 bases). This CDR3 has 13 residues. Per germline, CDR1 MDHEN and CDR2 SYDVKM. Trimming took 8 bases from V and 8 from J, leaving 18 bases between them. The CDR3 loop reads CASGLWGAEGYTF. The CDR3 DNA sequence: TGTGCCAGCGGCCTTTGGGGGGCGGAGGGCTACACCTTC.

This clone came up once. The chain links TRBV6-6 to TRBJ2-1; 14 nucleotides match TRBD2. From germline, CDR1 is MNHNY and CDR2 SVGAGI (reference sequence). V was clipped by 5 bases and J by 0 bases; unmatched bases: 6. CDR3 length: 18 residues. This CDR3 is CASSPGLAGVSSYNEQFF. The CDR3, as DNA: TGTGCCAGCAGTCCGGGACTAGCGGGGGTTAGCTCCTACAATGAGCAGTTCTTC.

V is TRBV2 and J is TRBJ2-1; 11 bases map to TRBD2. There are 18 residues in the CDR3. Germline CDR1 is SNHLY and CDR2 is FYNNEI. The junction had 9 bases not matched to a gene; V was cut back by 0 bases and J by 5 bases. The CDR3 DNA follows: TGTGCCAGCAGTGAAGCGTTAGCGGGAGGGCCGAGGGACAATGAGCAGTTCTTC. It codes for CASSEALAGGPRDNEQFF.

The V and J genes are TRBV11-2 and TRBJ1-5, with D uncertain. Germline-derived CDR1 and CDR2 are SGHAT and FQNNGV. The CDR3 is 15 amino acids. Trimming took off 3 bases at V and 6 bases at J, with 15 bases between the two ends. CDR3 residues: CASSLGRRAAQPQHF. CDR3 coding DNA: TGTGCCAGCAGCTTGGGTAGAAGGGCGGCTCAGCCCCAGCATTTT.

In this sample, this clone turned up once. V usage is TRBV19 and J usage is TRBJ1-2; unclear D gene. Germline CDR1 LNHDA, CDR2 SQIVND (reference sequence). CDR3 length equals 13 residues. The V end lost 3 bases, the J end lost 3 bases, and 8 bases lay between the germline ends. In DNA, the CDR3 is TGTGCCAGTAGTATGTATGGGGACTATGGCTACACCTTC. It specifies CASSMYGDYGYTF.